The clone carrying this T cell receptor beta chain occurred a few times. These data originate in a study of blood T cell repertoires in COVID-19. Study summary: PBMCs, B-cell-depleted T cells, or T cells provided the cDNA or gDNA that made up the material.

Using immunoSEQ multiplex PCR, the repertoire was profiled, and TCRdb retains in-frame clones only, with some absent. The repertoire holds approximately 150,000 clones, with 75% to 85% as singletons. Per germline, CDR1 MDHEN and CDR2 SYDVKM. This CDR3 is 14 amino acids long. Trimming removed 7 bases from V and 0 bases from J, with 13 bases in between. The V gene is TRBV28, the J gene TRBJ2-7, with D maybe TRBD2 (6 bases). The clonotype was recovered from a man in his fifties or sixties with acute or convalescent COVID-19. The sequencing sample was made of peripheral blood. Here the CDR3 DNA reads TGTGCCAGCACCCCTTTGGACTACTCCTACGAGCAGTACTTC. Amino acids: CASTPLDYSYEQYF.